The rows below give T cell receptor beta chains drawn from one sample of a study of CD8 T cells in ankylosing spondylitis. TCRdb reprocessed the 5' RACE reads via MiXCR and lists one record per CDR3 protein. The sample lists hundreds of thousands of distinct CDR3 sequences; roughly 25% were seen once. The sequenced sample consisted of blood, either unsorted or a sorted T cell fraction (not recorded which). Every receptor here comes from a male donor with ankylosing spondylitis. Both conserved end residues are part of each CDR3. The D gene is left open where the match is weak. Some rows mark clone size as missing; the rest say once, few, many or name a class of expanded clone.

TRBV21-1	TRBJ2-5	-	-	CASSLDRVKTQYF	TGTGCCAGCAGCCTGGACAGGGTGAAGACCCAGTACTTC
TRBV7-9	TRBJ1-1	-	-	CASSVDSARTEAFF	TGTGCCAGCAGCGTGGACTCCGCCCGGACTGAAGCTTTCTTT
TRBV5-1	TRBJ1-1	TRBD1	-	CASSLQGGYTEAFF	TGCGCCAGCAGCTTACAGGGGGGATACACTGAAGCTTTCTTT
TRBV12-3/TRBV12-4	TRBJ1-1	-	many	CASSSGARTEAFF	TGTGCCAGCAGCTCGGGGGCCCGGACTGAAGCTTTCTTT
TRBV11-2	TRBJ2-4	-	-	CASSLFGGRENIQYF	TGTGCCAGCAGCTTATTCGGGGGCCGGGAGAACATTCAGTACTTC
TRBV7-8	TRBJ2-7	TRBD2	-	CASSWTSGHSYEQYF	TGTGCCAGCAGCTGGACTAGCGGACATTCCTACGAGCAGTACTTC
TRBV30	TRBJ1-2	-	few	CAWSVQTGTNYGYTF	TGTGCCTGGAGTGTACAAACAGGGACTAACTATGGCTACACCTTC
TRBV5-6	TRBJ2-3	TRBD2	-	CASSLRASGGSTDTQYF	TGTGCCAGCAGCCTACGCGCTAGCGGGGGGAGCACAGATACGCAGTATTTT
TRBV14	TRBJ2-1	TRBD1	-	CASSQGRDRQYNEQFF	TGTGCCAGCAGCCAAGGGCGGGACAGGCAGTACAATGAGCAGTTCTTC
TRBV7-9	TRBJ2-3	-	-	CASSFRGSGDTDTQYF	TGTGCCAGCAGCTTCCGAGGGAGTGGGGACACAGATACGCAGTATTTT
TRBV20-1	TRBJ2-1	TRBD2	few	CSARGSSGREGEQFF	TGCAGTGCTAGAGGGAGTAGCGGGAGGGAAGGTGAGCAGTTCTTC
TRBV20-1	TRBJ2-7	-	-	CSASRRKGFYEQYF	TGCAGTGCTAGTAGGCGGAAGGGGTTCTACGAGCAGTACTTC
TRBV19	TRBJ2-3	TRBD2	-	CASSIESTSGSTDTQYF	TGTGCCAGTAGTATAGAATCGACTAGCGGAAGCACAGATACGCAGTATTTT
TRBV5-1	TRBJ1-1	-	-	CASSLLPEGLNTEAFF	TGCGCCAGCAGCTTACTTCCAGAGGGATTGAACACTGAAGCTTTCTTT
TRBV30	TRBJ2-2	-	few	CAWSVEFTGELFF	TGTGCCTGGAGTGTCGAATTTACCGGGGAGCTGTTTTTT
TRBV5-6	TRBJ2-1	-	many	CASSPSPPRDNEQFF	TGTGCCAGCAGCCCTAGCCCACCTCGGGACAATGAGCAGTTCTTC
TRBV10-3	TRBJ2-2	-	few	CAISGTGTANTGELFF	TGTGCCATCAGTGGAACAGGCACAGCGAACACCGGGGAGCTGTTTTTT
TRBV7-2	TRBJ2-3	TRBD2	few	CASSSLAGGPDTQYF	TGTGCCAGCAGCTCACTAGCGGGAGGGCCCGATACGCAGTATTTT
TRBV20-1	TRBJ2-7	-	-	CSARDEGPYSYEQYF	TGCAGTGCTAGAGATGAGGGCCCTTACTCCTACGAGCAGTACTTC
TRBV20-1	TRBJ2-4	TRBD2	-	CSAPRLAGAANIQYF	TGCAGTGCCCCGAGACTAGCGGGAGCGGCAAACATTCAGTACTTC
TRBV24-1	TRBJ1-2	TRBD1	-	CATSDWDRNYGYTF	TGTGCCACCAGTGACTGGGACAGAAACTATGGCTACACCTTC
TRBV29-1	TRBJ2-2	-	many	CSVEGETRAGELFF	TGCAGCGTTGAGGGGGAGACCCGGGCTGGGGAGCTGTTTTTT
TRBV7-9	TRBJ2-5	-	-	CASGGETQYF	TGTGCCAGCGGGGGAGAGACCCAGTACTTC
TRBV6-5	TRBJ2-5	-	few	CASSYSGLRGRETQYF	TGTGCCAGCAGTTACTCCGGGTTGAGAGGGAGAGAGACCCAGTACTTC
TRBV12-3/TRBV12-4	TRBJ1-4	-	-	CASTTRLNEKLFF	TGTGCCAGCACTACGAGGCTTAATGAAAAACTGTTTTTT
TRBV2	TRBJ1-5	-	-	CASTQGHSNQPQHF	TGTGCCAGCACCCAAGGCCATAGCAATCAGCCCCAGCATTTT
TRBV7-9	TRBJ2-1	-	-	CASSLIRTYNEQFF	TGTGCCAGCAGCTTAATTCGGACCTACAATGAGCAGTTCTTC
TRBV12-3/TRBV12-4	TRBJ2-1	-	-	CASSLGGEFEQFF	TGTGCCAGCAGTTTAGGCGGTGAGTTTGAGCAGTTCTTC
TRBV2	TRBJ1-1	-	-	CASSTGRGTEAFF	TGTGCCAGCAGTACAGGGAGAGGAACTGAAGCTTTCTTT
TRBV5-1	TRBJ1-2	-	-	CASSLSHVNYGYTF	TGCGCCAGCAGCTTGTCCCATGTTAACTATGGCTACACCTTC
TRBV12-3/TRBV12-4	TRBJ1-1	TRBD1	few	CASSRNPDRGTEAFF	TGTGCCAGCAGTCGAAACCCGGACAGGGGTACTGAAGCTTTCTTT
TRBV7-9	TRBJ2-1	TRBD2	many	CASSLRGGEQFF	TGTGCCAGCAGTCTCCGGGGGGGTGAGCAGTTCTTC
TRBV20-1	TRBJ1-2	-	-	CSASWQVGYTF	TGCAGTGCCTCGTGGCAGGTCGGCTACACCTTC
TRBV9	TRBJ2-7	TRBD2	-	CASSVAWASGPYEQYF	TGTGCCAGCAGCGTAGCTTGGGCTAGCGGTCCCTACGAGCAGTACTTC
TRBV5-1	TRBJ2-1	TRBD2	-	CASSYGLAGNYNEQFF	TGCGCCAGCAGCTACGGACTAGCGGGAAATTACAATGAGCAGTTCTTC
TRBV11-2	TRBJ1-3	-	few	CASSTLIGVSGNTIYF	TGTGCCAGCAGCACCCTGATCGGAGTCTCTGGAAACACCATATATTTT
TRBV20-1	TRBJ2-3	-	-	CSASRATTDTQYF	TGCAGTGCTAGTCGGGCGACCACAGATACGCAGTATTTT
TRBV7-9	TRBJ2-3	-	few	CASSPRDIHRRDTQYF	TGTGCCAGCAGCCCTAGGGACATTCATCGCAGGGATACGCAGTATTTT
TRBV20-1	TRBJ2-5	-	few	CSAGRVGLTLGAQYF	TGCAGTGCTGGCAGGGTTGGCCTTACCCTAGGGGCCCAGTACTTC
TRBV29-1	TRBJ2-3	-	few	CSVEGRFADTQYF	TGCAGCGTTGAGGGGAGGTTTGCAGATACGCAGTATTTT
TRBV5-6	TRBJ1-2	TRBD1	many	CASSPGQRGNGYTF	TGTGCCAGCAGTCCGGGACAGAGAGGAAATGGCTACACCTTC
TRBV25-1	TRBJ2-1	-	-	CASAQGTTSSDQFF	TGTGCCAGCGCACAGGGGACCACTAGCTCGGATCAGTTCTTC
TRBV20-1	TRBJ2-1	-	few	CSTHRAPYYNEQFF	TGCAGTACCCACAGAGCACCCTATTACAATGAGCAGTTCTTC
TRBV11-2	TRBJ1-6	-	few	CASSDRTVLNSPLHF	TGTGCCAGCAGCGACCGGACAGTACTTAATTCACCCCTCCACTTT
TRBV6-1	TRBJ2-1	-	-	CASSELAYGEQFF	TGTGCCAGCAGTGAACTAGCCTACGGGGAGCAGTTCTTC
TRBV24-1	TRBJ1-1	-	many	CATSDFEGMNTEAFF	TGTGCCACCAGTGATTTCGAGGGGATGAACACTGAAGCTTTCTTT
TRBV7-2	TRBJ2-3	-	-	CASSLAEGISTDTQYF	TGTGCCAGCAGCTTAGCCGAGGGGATAAGCACAGATACGCAGTATTTT
TRBV9	TRBJ2-3	-	few	CASSGGQVGDTQYF	TGTGCCAGCAGCGGGGGGCAGGTCGGAGATACGCAGTATTTT
TRBV12-3/TRBV12-4	TRBJ2-5	-	few	CASRPSIGSAGHETQYF	TGTGCCAGCAGGCCTTCGATCGGGTCAGCGGGACATGAGACCCAGTACTTC
TRBV6-2/TRBV6-3	TRBJ2-2	TRBD1	-	CASSYPGGATGELFF	TGTGCCAGCAGTTACCCAGGGGGAGCCACCGGGGAGCTGTTTTTT
TRBV4-1	TRBJ2-3	-	-	CASSQGASASTDTQYF	TGCGCCAGCAGCCAAGGGGCTAGCGCTAGCACAGATACGCAGTATTTT
TRBV27	TRBJ1-5	-	-	CASSLLLDQPQHF	TGTGCCAGCAGTTTGCTGTTAGATCAGCCCCAGCATTTT
TRBV18	TRBJ1-1	-	-	CASSPLELADTEAFF	TGTGCCAGCTCACCCCTTGAATTGGCGGACACTGAAGCTTTCTTT
TRBV29-1	TRBJ1-1	-	-	CSVEWAQGSTEAFF	TGCAGCGTTGAATGGGCCCAGGGTTCCACTGAAGCTTTCTTT
TRBV3-1	TRBJ2-5	-	-	CASSLSWGTQYF	TGTGCCAGCAGCCTTAGCTGGGGGACCCAGTACTTC
TRBV9	TRBJ2-1	TRBD2	-	CASSVAQREYNEQFF	TGTGCCAGCAGCGTAGCTCAGCGGGAGTACAATGAGCAGTTCTTC
TRBV20-1	TRBJ1-5	-	few	CSARRMNQPQHF	TGCAGTGCTAGGCGTATGAATCAGCCCCAGCATTTT
TRBV5-1	TRBJ1-4	-	few	CASSLSGPNEKLFF	TGCGCCAGCAGCCTCTCGGGACCTAATGAAAAACTGTTTTTT
TRBV5-1	TRBJ2-5	TRBD2	once	CASSQTSGSETQYF	TGCGCCAGCAGCCAAACTAGCGGGTCTGAGACCCAGTACTTC